The 25 T cell receptor beta chains given below trace back to one sample, sequenced in a study of blood T cell repertoires in COVID-19. Profiled with immunoSEQ multiplex PCR; TCRdb holds only in-frame clones, not every one. The sample includes about 97,000 clones, about 91% seen only once; the top ten take about 3.9%. The material sequenced was peripheral blood. The receptors stem from a man aged 18 to 30 with acute or convalescent COVID-19.

This clone appeared once. This chain joins TRBV14 and TRBJ2-3, with D tentatively TRBD1 (5 bases). V lost 2 bases, J lost 6 bases, and 9 bases lay in between. Germline V gene sequence: CDR1 SGHDN, CDR2 FVKESK. This CDR3 is built from 13 residues. The DNA of the CDR3 is TGTGCCAGCAGCCAACTAGGGGTGGATACGCAGTATTTT. It translates to CASSQLGVDTQYF.

The chain joins TRBV19 to TRBJ2-5; 12 bases match TRBD2. The junction had 4 bases not matched to a gene; V was cut back by 3 bases and J by 5 bases. The germline gives CDR1 LNHDA, CDR2 SQIVND (reference sequence). This CDR3 has 15 amino acids. The CDR3 sequence: CASSMVLAGGETQYF. DNA of the CDR3: TGTGCCAGTAGTATGGTCCTAGCGGGGGGGGAGACCCAGTACTTC.

V gene TRBV19 combines with J gene TRBJ2-3, with D possibly TRBD1 on 6 matching bases. V was shortened by 5 bases and J by 1 base, with 16 bases between the two germline ends. Germline V gene data show CDR1 as LNHDA and CDR2 as SQIVND (reference sequence). There are 16 residues in the CDR3. The CDR3 bases are TGTGCCAGTAGTCCCGGACAGCACTTGCGCACAGATACGCAGTATTTT. It specifies CASSPGQHLRTDTQYF.

The V call is TRBV7-9, the J call TRBJ1-1; D is undetermined. CDR3 length: 11 residues. V was pared by 5 bases and J by 10 bases, with 11 bases between. The germline gives CDR1 SEHNR, CDR2 FQNEAQ (reference sequence). The CDR3 DNA is TGTGCCAGCAGCCTGGAAGGGAGAGCTTTCTTT. Translating it yields CASSLEGRAFF.

This clone was seen more than once but under ten times. The CDR3 does not end in the conserved phenylalanine or tryptophan, so this is likely a read error. The DNA is omitted, as the CDR3 cannot be located on it reliably, and the CDR3 follows TCRdb's listing. This chain's CDR3 is CASSEAPQDRVTVS. This chain links TRBV2 with TRBJ2-7; the table's D call TRBD1 went unverified against the DNA. The CDR3 has 14 amino acids, counting both end residues. The germline CDR1 and CDR2 sequences are SNHLY and FYNNEI.

The chain links TRBV5-5 to TRBJ1-3, with no clear D. V gave up 0 bases and J gave up 0 bases, with 10 bases separating them. This CDR3 contains 16 residues. Germline V gene sequence: CDR1 SGHKS, CDR2 YYEKEE (reference sequence). The CDR3 sequence: CASSLGAFNSGNTIYF. Here the CDR3 DNA reads TGTGCCAGCAGCTTGGGAGCGTTTAACTCTGGAAACACCATATATTTT.

This clone has only a few counts. This sequence joins TRBV3-1 (or the pseudogene TRBV3-2) and TRBJ1-2; TRBD1 matches 10 bases. The V gene's germline CDR1 is LGHDT and CDR2 YNNKEL (reference sequence). This CDR3 region has 16 residues. The trim removed 1 base at V and 6 bases at J, leaving 8 bases unmatched. CDR3 sequence reads: CASSQVTGGFGDGYTF. As DNA, the CDR3 is TGTGCCAGCAGCCAAGTGACAGGGGGCTTTGGCGATGGCTACACCTTC.

V usage is TRBV19 and J usage is TRBJ2-3; 9 bases match TRBD2. V shed 5 bases and J 3 bases; nucleotides not matched to a gene: 9. Germline V gene sequence: CDR1 LNHDA, CDR2 SQIVND (reference sequence). The CDR3 spans 16 residues. The CDR3 DNA reads as TGTGCCAGTAGTCTAAAAGCGGGAGGATTGACAGATACGCAGTATTTT. This translates into CASSLKAGGLTDTQYF.

The chain is built from TRBV19 and TRBJ2-1, with TRBD2 identical over 11 bases. V lost 4 bases to trimming and J lost 4 bases; unmatched junction nucleotides: 3. The CDR3 contains 15 residues. Germline V lookup: CDR1 LNHDA, CDR2 SQIVND (reference sequence). The CDR3 here is CASSRTSGLYNEQFF. CDR3 sequence (DNA): TGTGCCAGTAGTAGGACTAGCGGGCTTTACAATGAGCAGTTCTTC. Complete variable domain (other parts from reference TRBV19 and TRBJ2-1): DGGITQSPKYLFRKEGQNVTLSCEQNLNHDAMYWYRQDPGQGLRLIYYSQIVNDFQKGDIAEGYSVSREKKESFPLTVTSAQKNPTAFYLCASSRTSGLYNEQFFGPGTRLTVL.

The V call is TRBV2, the J call TRBJ1-3; 7 positions agree with TRBD1. The V gene's germline CDR1 is SNHLY and CDR2 FYNNEI. CDR3 length equals 15 residues. J lost 0 bases, V lost 5 bases, and 4 bases had no gene match. CDR3 nucleotides: TGTGCCAGCAGTCCGACAGGGCACTCTGGAAACACCATATATTTT. This codes for CASSPTGHSGNTIYF.

V gene TRBV5-1 combines with J gene TRBJ1-6; the D gene is possibly TRBD1 (6 bases). This CDR3 spans 14 amino acids. Trimming took off 5 bases at V and 8 bases at J, with 14 bases between the two ends. Germline V gene lookup returns CDR1 SGHRS and CDR2 YFSETQ. The CDR3 loop is CASSDSGGHSPLHF. CDR3 sequence (DNA): TGCGCCAGCAGTGATAGCGGGGGCCATTCACCCCTCCACTTT.

The CDR3 nucleotides are TGTGCCAGCAGTTCCAGGGGAGCCACTGAAGCTTTCTTT. Translation: CASSSRGATEAFF. The chain recombines TRBV12-3 or TRBV12-4 with TRBJ1-1, with a tentative D call TRBD1 (6 bases). Trimming removed 4 bases at V and 4 bases at J, with 10 bases between. The CDR3 loop spans 13 amino acids.

This chain joins TRBV7-6 and TRBJ2-5; D may be TRBD2 (6 bases). Trimming took 5 bases from V and 4 from J, leaving 20 bases between them. CDR1 is SGHVS, CDR2 FNYEAQ, per germline. This CDR3 spans 16 amino acids. Here the CDR3 reads CASSPPWVAGRETQYF. The CDR3 DNA reads TGTGCCAGCAGCCCCCCCTGGGTCGCGGGGAGAGAGACCCAGTACTTC. Combining the CDR3 with reference TRBV7-6 and TRBJ2-5 gives the whole variable domain GAGVSQSPRYKVTKRGQDVALRCDPISGHVSLYWYRQALGQGPEFLTYFNYEAQQDKSGLPNDRFSAERPEGSISTLTIQRTEQRDSAMYRCASSPPWVAGRETQYFGPGTRLLVL.

V gene TRBV6-6 combines with J gene TRBJ1-5; TRBD1 matches at 8 bases. With V trimmed by 5 bases and J by 5 bases, 11 bases remained unmatched. Germline V gene sequence: CDR1 MNHNY, CDR2 SVGAGI (reference sequence). The CDR3 sequence is 16 residues long. The CDR3, as DNA: TGTGCCAGCAGTCGGCGCGGACAGGGCCAGGATCAGCCCCAGCATTTT. It encodes CASSRRGQGQDQPQHF.

The rearrangement joins TRBV19 to TRBJ1-5; D is uncertain. This CDR3 is built from 14 residues. Germline V gene data show CDR1 as LNHDA and CDR2 as SQIVND (reference sequence). V lost 5 bases and J lost 0, with 8 bases in between. Here the CDR3 reads CASSSYSSNQPQHF. Written as DNA, the CDR3 is TGTGCCAGTAGTTCGTACAGTAGCAATCAGCCCCAGCATTTT. Full variable domain (outside the CDR3, taken from reference TRBV19 and TRBJ1-5): DGGITQSPKYLFRKEGQNVTLSCEQNLNHDAMYWYRQDPGQGLRLIYYSQIVNDFQKGDIAEGYSVSREKKESFPLTVTSAQKNPTAFYLCASSSYSSNQPQHFGDGTRLSIL.

J is TRBJ2-7 and V is TRBV5-1, with 10 bases that match TRBD1. This CDR3 has 15 residues. The V gene's germline CDR1 is SGHRS and CDR2 YFSETQ. The trim removed 3 bases at V and 5 bases at J, leaving 8 bases unmatched. For the CDR3, the DNA is TGCGCCAGCAGCTGGGGACAGGGGTTCCTAGACGAGCAGTACTTC. Translating it yields CASSWGQGFLDEQYF. Filled out from reference TRBV5-1 and TRBJ2-7, the complete variable domain reads KAGVTQTPRYLIKTRGQQVTLSCSPISGHRSVSWYQQTPGQGLQFLFEYFSETQRNKGNFPGRFSGRQFSNSRSEMNVSTLELGDSALYLCASSWGQGFLDEQYFGPGTRLTVT.

The V call is TRBV5-1, the J call TRBJ1-6, with TRBD1 identical over 7 bases. The CDR3 sequence is 17 residues long. V dropped 1 base and J dropped 8; count of bases not matched to a gene: 12. The germline V gene has CDR1 SGHRS and CDR2 YFSETQ. This CDR3 is CASSLSNPRDSHSPLHF. The CDR3 coding sequence is TGCGCCAGCAGCTTGTCAAATCCCCGGGACAGCCATTCACCCCTCCACTTT.

The chain employs TRBV5-4 and TRBJ2-1, with TRBD2 identical over 10 bases. V gave up 3 bases and J gave up 0 bases; unmatched junction bases: 3. This CDR3 has 16 amino acids. CDR1 and CDR2 from the germline V gene are SGHNT and YYREEE (reference sequence). The CDR3 nucleotides are TGTGCCAGCAGCTCCGGGACTAGCGCCTCCTACAATGAGCAGTTCTTC. Its translation: CASSSGTSASYNEQFF.

On this clone itself: The same CDR3 can be traced to other DNA sequences in this sample. The V and J genes are TRBV5-6 and TRBJ2-7; D gene uncertain. The CDR3 consists of 11 residues. Trimming pared 3 bases from V and 2 bases from J, leaving 3 bases between. Germline-derived CDR1 and CDR2 are SGHDT and YYEEEE. CDR3 region: CASSSAYEQYF. The CDR3 DNA is TGTGCCAGCAGCTCGGCCTACGAGCAGTACTTC.

The CDR3 loop is CASSLVTGAAQHF. The CDR3 nucleotides are TGTGCCAGCAGTTTAGTGACAGGGGCAGCCCAGCATTTT. This sequence joins TRBV12-3 or TRBV12-4 and TRBJ1-5, with 8 bases that match TRBD1. The CDR3 covers 13 residues. V dropped 1 base and J dropped 11; count of bases not matched to a gene: 4.

The gene calls are TRBV11-2 and TRBJ1-3, with D perhaps TRBD1 (5 bases). V was cut by 2 bases and J by 1 base, with 9 bases left in between. The CDR3 covers 15 residues. Per germline, CDR1 SGHAT and CDR2 FQNNGV. CDR3 protein: CASSLRQNSGNTIYF. The CDR3 nucleotides are TGTGCCAGCAGCTTACGACAGAATTCTGGAAACACCATATATTTT. Supplemented by reference TRBV11-2 and TRBJ1-3, the full variable domain reads EAGVAQSPRYKIIEKRQSVAFWCNPISGHATLYWYQQILGQGPKLLIQFQNNGVVDDSQLPKDRFSAERLKGVDSTLKIQPAKLEDSAVYLCASSLRQNSGNTIYFGEGSWLTVV.

CDR3 residues: CASSQPRGQALHF. The CDR3 nucleotides read TGTGCCAGCAGCCAACCCAGGGGGCAAGCCCTCCACTTT. This rearrangement joins TRBV14 to TRBJ1-6, with TRBD1 identical over 8 bases. Germline CDR1 and CDR2: SGHDN and FVKESK. There are 13 residues in the CDR3. V was pared by 2 bases and J by 14 bases, with 5 bases of the junction left unmatched.

This CDR3 is CASSFIPVMNTEAFF. CDR3 DNA sequence: TGTGCCAGCAGTTTTATCCCGGTTATGAACACTGAAGCTTTCTTT. The chain recombines TRBV27 with TRBJ1-1; D not resolved. The CDR3 spans 15 residues. Trimming removed 3 bases at V and 0 bases at J, with 11 bases between. Germline V gene data show CDR1 as MNHEY and CDR2 as SMNVEV (reference sequence).

The chain's CDR3 is CASSQVELRGTGELFF. CDR3 nucleotide sequence: TGTGCCAGCAGCCAAGTGGAGCTGCGTGGCACCGGGGAGCTGTTTTTT. The rearrangement joins TRBV14 to TRBJ2-2; unclear D gene. This CDR3 has 16 residues. V gave up 1 base and J gave up 4 bases, with 13 bases separating them. Germline CDR1 reads SGHDN; CDR2 reads FVKESK.

J is TRBJ1-1 and V is TRBV11-1; possibly TRBD1 for D (6 bases). The V end was cut by 1 base, the J end by 3 bases, with 9 bases between. The CDR3 length is 14 residues. Germline V CDR1 and CDR2: SGHAT, FQDESV (reference sequence). CDR3 sequence reads: CASSLGDTDTEAFF. The CDR3 DNA follows: TGTGCCAGCAGCTTAGGGGACACCGACACTGAAGCTTTCTTT.